Listed below are T cell receptor beta chains from one sample, sequenced in a study of cytomegalovirus exposure and HLA in healthy donors. Data came from immunoSEQ multiplex PCR; TCRdb stores just in-frame clones and leaves some out. Here the sample table reports some 130,000 clones. Sequenced sample: PBMCs. All receptors derive from a woman aged 60 to 75 in good health and CMV-seronegative. CDR3s include the opening cysteine and the closing phenylalanine or tryptophan.

v_gene	CDR3aa
TRBV2	CASTTRGKTFSGANVLTF
TRBV6-5	CASSRGASQAYEQYF
TRBV5-4	CASSLYYGYTF
TRBV28	CASTPGDRKYNEQFF
TRBV12-5	CASGQIGGYTF
TRBV6-6	CASIYGDRSNQPQHF
TRBV10-1	CASSAGQGMNTEAFF
TRBV9	CASSVGGGTAEAFF
TRBV4-1	CASSLTVVSGSYEQYF
TRBV7-9	CASSLAARKQETQYF
TRBV10-3	CAIGQYLLSGNTIYF
TRBV5-1	CASRGSDEQFF
TRBV5-1	CASSLAAGGKAFF
TRBV6-5	CASSHRVDEQYF
TRBV5-6	CASSLRSGSQETQYF
TRBV19	CASRLAGHNEQFF
TRBV6-1	CASRGTGADYGYTF
TRBV5-1	CASSLVQGTNTEAFF
TRBV30	CAWRRQFEAFF
TRBV13	CASTRGGASVEQFF
TRBV9	CASSARQGNTEAFF
TRBV28	CASRLKGQGRQPQHF
TRBV10-3	CAISERTGQINYGYTF
TRBV2	CASRARELADTQYF
TRBV5-5	CASSLNGGTVIYEQYF
TRBV2	CASSETWRGSTDTQYF
TRBV28	CASSLKGAPEKLFF
TRBV7-9	CASSPELAGGLEQFF
TRBV10-1	CASSESKLAEAVF
TRBV9	CASSVDDWMGGELFF
TRBV27	CASSLFASGATYEQYF
TRBV18	CASSEGYAGELFF
TRBV7-9	CASSSTGQKNQPQHF
TRBV6-5	CASRRQRNYEQYF
TRBV4-2	CASSQDIGLAGVSSYNEQFF
TRBV6-5	CASRVGEETQYF
TRBV7-6	CASSYDRGHYEQYF
TRBV19	CASSLQGSQHF
TRBV6-6	CASSGQAISNQPQHF
TRBV4-1	CASSQTGTGPSHQPQHF
TRBV6-5	CASRTRYEQYF
TRBV2	CASSAGDENIQYF
TRBV9	CASGTNNSPLHF
TRBV20-1	CSARASYEQFF